This T cell receptor (beta chain) was retrieved from a study of cytomegalovirus exposure and HLA in healthy donors. Study-level results: Among CMV-associated TCR beta chains, most appeared HLA-restricted in a later analysis. As confirmed in vitro, a few CMV-associated chains were specific for CMV antigens. In a later analysis, TCR association rates varied by HLA locus: DRB1 most, HLA-C fewest. Both high specificity and high sensitivity reportedly marked the classifier's diagnosis of cytomegalovirus status.

The PCR contained 60 Vbeta and 13 Jbeta primers. TCRdb's table, derived via immunoSEQ multiplex PCR, lists solely in-frame clones and lacks some. In the table there are around 150,000 clones, 82% of which are singletons. Germline CDR1 is KGHSH and CDR2 is LQKENI. V was trimmed by 3 bases and J by 5 bases, leaving 13 bases between them. The CDR3 has 14 amino acids. As regards this clone: Its antigen is not identified.

The chain links TRBV18 to TRBJ1-2; the D is unclear. This clonotype was obtained from a woman between 45 and 65 years old in good health and CMV-seropositive. The sequencing input was PBMCs. CDR3 region: CASSPPGRGYGYTF. The CDR3 nucleotides are TGTGCCAGCTCACCCCCTGGTAGAGGATATGGCTACACCTTC.